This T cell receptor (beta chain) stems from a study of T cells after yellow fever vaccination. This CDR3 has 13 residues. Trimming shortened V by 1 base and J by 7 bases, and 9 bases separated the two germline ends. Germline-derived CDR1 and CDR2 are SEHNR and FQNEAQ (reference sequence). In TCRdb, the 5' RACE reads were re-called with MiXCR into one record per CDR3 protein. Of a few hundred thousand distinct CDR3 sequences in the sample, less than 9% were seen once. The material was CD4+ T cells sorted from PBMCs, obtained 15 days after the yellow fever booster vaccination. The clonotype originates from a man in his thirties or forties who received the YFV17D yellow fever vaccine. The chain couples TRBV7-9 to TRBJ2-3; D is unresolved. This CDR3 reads CASSLGGLNTQYF. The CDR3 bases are TGTGCCAGCAGCTTAGGTGGGCTAAATACGCAGTATTTT.